The 10 T cell receptor beta chains below were found in one sample sequenced in a study of shared clonotypes between healthy human individuals. CD45RO-negative cells were positively selected for CCR7, leaving out terminally differentiated effector memory CD45RA+ cells. Assay used: immunoSEQ multiplex PCR; TCRdb lists only in-frame clones, some missing. The sample holds around 2,000,000 clones, just under 95% seen once. The sequencing sample was made of naive CD8+ T cells sorted from blood. The receptors were sampled from a man between 18 and 35 years old in good health.

The rearrangement joins TRBV28 to TRBJ2-2; 10 bases line up with TRBD2. After removal of 2 bases from V and 0 bases from J, the junction contained 0 bases not matched to a gene. Germline CDR1 reads MDHEN; CDR2 reads SYDVKM. The CDR3 is 16 residues long. This chain's CDR3 is CASSLTSGANTGELFF. DNA of the CDR3: TGTGCCAGCAGTTTAACTAGCGGGGCGAACACCGGGGAGCTGTTTTTT.

This chain connects TRBV6-6 to TRBJ1-5; 7 bases match TRBD1. There are 13 residues in the CDR3. Germline CDR1 MNHNY, CDR2 SVGAGI (reference sequence). The trim removed 6 bases at V and 2 bases at J, leaving 1 base unmatched. The CDR3 bases are TGTGCCAGCAGCCAGGGGGGCAATCAGCCCCAGCATTTT. This gives the protein CASSQGGNQPQHF.

This sequence joins TRBV25-1 and TRBJ2-3; perhaps TRBD1 as D (5 bases). The CDR3 runs to 16 residues. Trimming stripped 2 bases from V and 2 bases from J, with 14 bases between. Germline-derived CDR1 and CDR2 are MGHDK and SYGVNS. The CDR3 region is CASSENPDRYTDTQYF. CDR3 sequence (DNA): TGTGCCAGCAGTGAAAATCCAGACAGATACACAGATACGCAGTATTTT.

The gene calls are TRBV30 and TRBJ1-6; D ambiguous. Germline V lookup: CDR1 GTSNPN, CDR2 SVGIG (reference sequence). The CDR3 is 16 amino acids. Trimming took off 4 bases at V and 10 bases at J, with 23 bases between the two ends. The CDR3 sequence: CAWIEASEGLGSPLHF. CDR3 sequence (DNA): TGTGCCTGGATAGAGGCGAGTGAGGGCCTAGGGTCACCCCTCCACTTT.

The J gene is TRBJ1-2, the V gene TRBV7-2; TRBD1 agrees at 7 bases. The CDR3 length is 14 residues. The germline gives CDR1 SGHTA, CDR2 FQGNSA. Germline trimming cut 5 bases from V and 5 bases from J; bases unmatched to any gene: 8. CDR3 DNA sequence: TGTGCCAGCAGCCCCGGGACAGAAATTTATGGCTACACCTTC. Translation: CASSPGTEIYGYTF.

The chain combines TRBV30 with TRBJ1-4, with D possibly matching TRBD1 (5 bases). The CDR3 is 15 amino acids. V was pared by 5 bases and J by 6 bases, with 19 bases between. Germline-derived CDR1 and CDR2 are GTSNPN and SVGIG (reference sequence). CDR3 in DNA: TGTGCCTGGGGTACACTTGGGCAGGGCTATGAAAAACTGTTTTTT. Protein: CAWGTLGQGYEKLFF.

Only a few counts were recorded for this clone. The chain is built from TRBV4-1 and TRBJ1-6; D is ambiguous. Trimming cost V 0 bases and J 8 bases, with 2 bases left between them. CDR3 length: 12 amino acids. Germline V gene data show CDR1 as MGHRA and CDR2 as YSYEKL. CDR3 in amino acids: CASSQEDSPLHF. The CDR3 DNA reads TGCGCCAGCAGCCAAGAGGATTCACCCCTCCACTTT.

The chain joins TRBV13 to TRBJ1-1; maybe TRBD1 (5 bases). Germline V gene data show CDR1 as PRHDT and CDR2 as FYEKMQ (reference sequence). Trimming removed 8 bases from V and 4 bases from J, with 14 bases in between. The CDR3 is 13 amino acids. This CDR3 reads CASLTAGGTEAFF. The CDR3 coding sequence is TGTGCCAGCTTAACTGCGGGGGGCACTGAAGCTTTCTTT. Using reference TRBV13 and TRBJ1-1 for the parts outside the CDR3, the full variable domain is AAGVIQSPRHLIKEKRETATLKCYPIPRHDTVYWYQQGPGQDPQFLISFYEKMQSDKGSIPDRFSAQQFSDYHSELNMSSLELGDSALYFCASLTAGGTEAFFGQGTRLTVV.

The chain carries TRBV27 and TRBJ1-1; TRBD1 matches 8 bases. The CDR3 contains 12 residues. The J segment lost 7 bases and the V segment lost 8 bases, leaving 6 bases of the junction unmatched. The germline V gene has CDR1 MNHEY and CDR2 SMNVEV (reference sequence). The CDR3 spells CASGQGAYEAFF. The CDR3 DNA reads TGTGCCAGCGGCCAGGGGGCTTATGAAGCTTTCTTT.

This rearrangement joins TRBV2 to TRBJ1-1; no clear D. Looked up from germline, CDR1 is SNHLY and CDR2 is FYNNEI. The germline V and J ends were trimmed by 5 bases and 8 bases, with 24 bases remaining between them. CDR3 size: 16 residues. The CDR3 spells CASSLDHDDFRREAFF. In DNA, the CDR3 is TGTGCCAGCAGTCTGGACCATGACGATTTCCGACGGGAAGCTTTCTTT.